This is a list of T cell receptor beta chains from one sample in a study of T-cell reconstitution after alpha-beta-depleted transplantation in children. TCRdb reprocessed the PCR reads with MiXCR, giving one entry per CDR3 protein. This sample yields about 300,000 distinct CDR3 sequences, of which around 9.1% are seen a single time; around 7.6% belongs to the top ten. The sample here was PBMCs, taken before TCRalphabeta/CD19-depleted stem cell transplant. The receptors derive from a boy in the first two years of life with acute myeloid leukemia, due to receive a stem cell transplant. Both conserved end residues are trimmed from each CDR3. The D gene is left open where the match is weak.

v_call,cdr3_length,j_call,d_call,cdr3_aa
TRBV11-3,16,TRBJ2-6,.,ASSLRRGAGTWANVLT
TRBV12-3/TRBV12-4,14,TRBJ1-4,.,ASSPPRGRGNEKLF
TRBV29-1,10,TRBJ2-1,.,SVEPNPHEQF
TRBV23-1,14,TRBJ2-7,TRBD1,ASSQCRDRTPYEQY
TRBV19,14,TRBJ2-6,.,ASSIARVSGANVLT
TRBV6-1,13,TRBJ1-1,TRBD1,ASSGWTGGRTEAF
TRBV28,9,TRBJ1-1,TRBD1,ASSRRTGRD
TRBV5-1,13,TRBJ2-7,.,ASSLVPHSSYEQY
TRBV6-5,11,TRBJ2-7,.,ASSYGGSYEQY
TRBV5-1,14,TRBJ2-7,.,ASSLAPDSFSYEQY
TRBV19,13,TRBJ2-7,TRBD1,ASSMTGQGAYEQY
TRBV6-6,9,TRBJ2-7,.,ASSYRDEQY
TRBV19,12,TRBJ2-7,.,ASSWTAASYEQY
TRBV6-1,12,TRBJ2-3,TRBD1,ASRNRGLPDTQY
TRBV4-3,18,TRBJ2-6,TRBD1,ASSQDLTGTGGSGANVLT
TRBV20-1,13,TRBJ2-5,TRBD2,SAKGTSGSSETQY
TRBV2,14,TRBJ2-1,TRBD2,ASLPSGGLTYNEQF
TRBV18,12,TRBJ2-1,.,ASSPQPSVNEQF
TRBV7-3,11,TRBJ2-1,.,ASSLGSYNEQF
TRBV28,11,TRBJ1-1,.,ASSFFGDTEAF